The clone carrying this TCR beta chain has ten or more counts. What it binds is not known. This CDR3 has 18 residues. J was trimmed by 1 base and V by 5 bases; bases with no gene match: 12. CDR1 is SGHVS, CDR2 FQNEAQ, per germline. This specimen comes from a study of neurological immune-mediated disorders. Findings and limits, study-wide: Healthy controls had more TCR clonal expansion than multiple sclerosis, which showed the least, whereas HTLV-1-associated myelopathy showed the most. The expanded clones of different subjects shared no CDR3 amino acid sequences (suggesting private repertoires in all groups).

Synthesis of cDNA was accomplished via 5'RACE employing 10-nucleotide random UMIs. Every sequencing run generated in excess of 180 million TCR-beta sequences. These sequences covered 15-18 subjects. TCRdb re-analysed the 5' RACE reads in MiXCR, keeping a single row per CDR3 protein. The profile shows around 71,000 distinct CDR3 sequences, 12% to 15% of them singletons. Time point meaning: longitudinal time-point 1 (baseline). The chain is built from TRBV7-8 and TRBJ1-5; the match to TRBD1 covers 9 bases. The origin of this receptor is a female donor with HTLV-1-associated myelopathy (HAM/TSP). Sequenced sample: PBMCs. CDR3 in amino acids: CASSPYRGQEESNQPQHF. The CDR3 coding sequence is TGTGCCAGCAGCCCCTACAGGGGGCAGGAGGAAAGCAATCAGCCCCAGCATTTT.